This TCR beta chain was sequenced during a study of monozygotic twins with inflammatory bowel disease (dated by TCRdb to the late 2010s). With regard to the full study: The full study comprised around 28 monozygotic twin pairs: nine German pairs (four IBD-concordant, five IBD-discordant) and 19 IBD-discordant Danish pairs. The search for disease-associated traits relied mainly on comparing, within discordant pairs, IBD patients with their genetically identical healthy co-twins. Each individual had, on average, about 151 000 unique TCRalpha sequences and 181 000 unique TCRbeta sequences available for analysis. Study-wide conclusions, independent of this receptor: Compared with healthy twins, IBD patients had fewer clonotypes in common with other individuals, a difference most pronounced in patients showing signs of disease activity. Background noise and inter-individual variability may have been introduced into the repertoires by the differing immunosuppressive treatments among patients. Different T cell subtypes could not be distinguished in the analysis. TCRbeta repertoire diversity, by inverse Simpson index, was decreased in IBD patients compared with their healthy co-twins. Concordant and discordant twins showed no difference in repertoire similarity, possibly because of limited statistical power. No single strong signal or clonotype linked to IBD turned up in the results, so the idea that one exists was not supported.

Receptor amplification or capture employed 5' RACE. For each TCR library, around 3,800 ng of total RNA was used. cDNA was synthesized with SMARTScribe reverse transcriptase in eight separate reactions per sample. During cDNA synthesis, template switching was used to introduce unique molecular identifiers that contained a 6-nucleotide sample barcode. TCRalpha and TCRbeta cDNA was amplified in two nested PCRs of 16 and 9 cycles, and bead purification was carried out after each PCR. Before amplification, the cDNA was treated with uracil DNA-glycosylase and purified using the QIAquick PCR purification kit. The second PCR added Illumina TruSeq-compatible adapters along with sample-specific barcodes. TapeStation and Qubit were used to check library quality and concentration, and approximately 5.5 ng of each library went into the pool. Pooled libraries were sequenced on an Illumina HiSeq2500 single-index Rapid Run with 2 x 100 bp reads and custom sequencing primers. The paper's data handling went like this. UMI-based consensus assembly with MiGEC version 1.2.6 was used to correct PCR and sequencing errors. MiXCR version 2.1.1 handled V(D)J alignment, clonotype assembly and CDR3 extraction. Gene usage, clonotype sharing and MAIT/NKT TCR abundance were normalised by analysing the top 1000, 10 000 and 20 000 clonotypes per sample. Diversity was computed as the inverse Simpson index with the vegan R package after downsampling to 27 000 UMIs. Paired Mann-Whitney U tests were applied to discordant twin pairs, and Benjamini-Hochberg correction was used for multiple testing. TCRdb reprocessed the reads, so every CDR3 protein sequence counts as one entry and DNA is not shown. The V and J calls reflect TCRdb's pipeline rather than the authors' work. The sample table on file contains 190,000 or so distinct CDR3 sequences. The ten top clones hold less than 2% of the sample.

The CDR3 sequence holds 13 residues, the cysteine and phenylalanine included. DNA is not recorded here. From a lookup of the germline V gene, CDR1 and CDR2 are LGHNA and YNFKEQ. From each donor, an approximately 2.3 ml peripheral blood sample was collected into PAXgene tubes and kept at -80 degrees C. Without T cell sorting, total RNA was isolated from whole blood using the PAXgene blood miRNA kit on an automated QIAcube. Peripheral blood from monozygotic twin pairs concordant or discordant for inflammatory bowel disease was subjected to deep TCRalpha and TCRbeta repertoire profiling with unique molecular barcoding. Smoking habits were recorded for all twin pairs, and each individual was classified as a current, former or never smoker. As to this clonotype: Its antigen specificity is not known.

The material sequenced was blood. The chain uses TRBV4-2 and TRBJ1-3. The sequence came from a human donor with ulcerative colitis or Crohn's disease, or a healthy co-twin of an affected twin (not recorded which). The CDR3 corresponds to CASSQELGNTIYF.